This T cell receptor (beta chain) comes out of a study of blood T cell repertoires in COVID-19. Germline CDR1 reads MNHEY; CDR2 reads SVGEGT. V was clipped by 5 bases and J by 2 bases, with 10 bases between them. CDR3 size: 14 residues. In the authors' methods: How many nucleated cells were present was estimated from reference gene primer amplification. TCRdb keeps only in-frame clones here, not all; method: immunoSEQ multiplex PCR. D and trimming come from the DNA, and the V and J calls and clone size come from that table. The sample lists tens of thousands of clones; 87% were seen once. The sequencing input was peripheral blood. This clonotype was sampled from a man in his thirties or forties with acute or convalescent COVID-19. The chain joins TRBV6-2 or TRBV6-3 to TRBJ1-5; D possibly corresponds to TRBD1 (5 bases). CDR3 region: CASSGHGGNQPQHF. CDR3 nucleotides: TGTGCCAGCAGTGGACACGGAGGCAATCAGCCCCAGCATTTT.